Below, 7 T cell receptor beta chains from the same sample are listed, as sequenced in a study of T cell repertoires and Cas9 in healthy adults. The data were produced by immunoSEQ multiplex PCR, yet TCRdb's version contains in-frame clones alone and is incomplete. Of approximately 23,000 clones listed, less than 95% are singletons. The source material was CD4+ effector T cells (CD127+, CD25-, CD137-, CD154-) from PBMCs; culture status not recorded. The source is a human donor in good health.

The rearrangement uses TRBV10-3 and TRBJ2-1, with D perhaps given as TRBD1 or TRBD2 (6 bases each). Trimming pared 8 bases from V and 4 bases from J, leaving 12 bases between. The V gene's germline CDR1 is ENHRY and CDR2 SYGVKD. This CDR3 region has 13 residues. As DNA, the CDR3 is TGTGCCATCTCGGAGGGGGGTTACAATGAGCAGTTCTTC. It translates to CAISEGGYNEQFF.

Only a few counts were recorded for this clone. CDR3 amino acids: CSARTGTDTQYF. In DNA, the CDR3 is TGCAGCGCCCGGACAGGGACCGATACGCAGTATTTT. The chain couples TRBV29-1 to TRBJ2-3, with TRBD1 matching over 8 bases. Germline V gene data show CDR1 as SQVTM and CDR2 as ANQGSEA. V lost 7 bases, J lost 6 bases, and 6 bases stayed unmatched. This CDR3 has 12 residues.

J is TRBJ1-2 and V is TRBV5-4; possibly TRBD1 for D (6 bases). This CDR3 is 16 amino acids long. Germline V gene lookup returns CDR1 SGHNT and CDR2 YYREEE (reference sequence). The V and J ends lost 0 bases and 0 bases respectively, with 12 bases between them. The CDR3 is CASSLGGGNSNYGYTF. The CDR3 DNA follows: TGTGCCAGCAGCTTGGGAGGGGGGAACTCTAACTATGGCTACACCTTC. The whole variable domain, filled in from reference TRBV5-4 and TRBJ1-2, reads ETGVTQSPTHLIKTRGQQVTLRCSSQSGHNTVSWYQQALGQGPQFIFQYYREEENGRGNFPPRFSGLQFPNYSSELNVNALELDDSALYLCASSLGGGNSNYGYTFGSGTRLTVV.

The gene calls are TRBV5-1 and TRBJ2-1; TRBD2 aligns across 9 bases. After removal of 4 bases from V and 4 bases from J, the junction contained 9 bases not matched to a gene. The CDR3 has 16 residues. CDR1 and CDR2 (germline): SGHRS, YFSETQ. CDR3 sequence reads: CASSTSGTSRYNEQFF. The CDR3 region has the DNA TGCGCCAGCAGCACCTCCGGGACTAGCAGATACAATGAGCAGTTCTTC.

This chain uses TRBV13 with TRBJ2-1; 9 nucleotides agree with TRBD2. The germline V gene has CDR1 PRHDT and CDR2 FYEKMQ (reference sequence). V trimming: 5 bases; J trimming: 0 bases; junction bases outside the gene matches: 8. This CDR3 spans 17 amino acids. The CDR3 coding sequence is TGTGCCAGCAGCCTTTCGGAGCGGGGGGCCTCCTACAATGAGCAGTTCTTC. Protein sequence: CASSLSERGASYNEQFF.

This clone was detected once. The chain joins TRBV19 to TRBJ1-1, with TRBD1 identical over 8 bases. The length of the CDR3 is 14 residues. Germline V gene sequence: CDR1 LNHDA, CDR2 SQIVND (reference sequence). J lost 3 bases, V lost 6 bases, and 6 bases had no gene match. The CDR3 loop reads CASRNRGVYTEAFF. The CDR3 coding sequence is TGTGCCAGTAGGAACAGGGGGGTGTACACTGAAGCTTTCTTT.

This chain joins TRBV7-2 and TRBJ1-3; weak D call: TRBD1 (5 bases). Germline V gene lookup returns CDR1 SGHTA and CDR2 FQGNSA. Trimming left V 3 bases short and J 0 bases short, with 15 bases between. The CDR3 covers 17 residues. CDR3 in DNA: TGTGCCAGCAGCTTGGGAGGTCAGGGACTCTCTGGAAACACCATATATTTT. It codes for CASSLGGQGLSGNTIYF.